The 18 T cell receptor beta chains presented below share a single source sample, sequenced in a study of blood T cell repertoires in COVID-19. Profiled with immunoSEQ multiplex PCR; TCRdb holds only in-frame clones, not every one. The sample has about 190,000 clones; roughly 80% are singletons. Sequencing used PBMCs or T cells enriched from blood (not recorded which). The receptors shown here come from a woman in her 50s who had recovered from COVID-19.

This clone was picked up a small number of times. The chain couples TRBV5-4 to TRBJ1-2; tentative D call: TRBD1 (6 bases). The germline CDR1 and CDR2 sequences are SGHNT and YYREEE (reference sequence). Between the trimmed V and J ends, which lost 4 bases and 4 bases, there was a span of 20 bases. CDR3 length: 16 residues. The CDR3 DNA reads TGTGCCAGCAGCCCGGATGTCAGGGGACGGGGCTATGGCTACACCTTC. Translated, it gives CASSPDVRGRGYGYTF.

This chain uses TRBV5-1 with TRBJ1-2; tentatively, D is TRBD1 (6 bases). This CDR3 spans 13 amino acids. The V end lost 1 base, the J end lost 6 bases, and 10 bases lay between the germline ends. The germline V gene encodes CDR1 SGHRS and CDR2 YFSETQ. DNA for the CDR3: TGCGCCAGCAGCTTGTCAGGGGATCATGGCTACACCTTC. Translation: CASSLSGDHGYTF. Looking up the rest from reference TRBV5-1 and TRBJ1-2 gives the full variable domain: KAGVTQTPRYLIKTRGQQVTLSCSPISGHRSVSWYQQTPGQGLQFLFEYFSETQRNKGNFPGRFSGRQFSNSRSEMNVSTLELGDSALYLCASSLSGDHGYTFGSGTRLTVV.

The V and J genes are TRBV7-8 and TRBJ2-3, with D possibly being TRBD1 (6 bases). The CDR3 has 16 residues. In germline, CDR1 is SGHVS, CDR2 FQNEAQ. V was clipped by 7 bases and J by 3 bases, with 20 bases between them. The CDR3 nucleotides read TGTGCCAGCACACTCCTCCAGGGCAGGGGTACAGATACGCAGTATTTT. Amino acids: CASTLLQGRGTDTQYF.

The chain recombines TRBV7-8 with TRBJ1-1; 8 positions agree with TRBD1. The V and J ends lost 1 base and 8 bases, in that order; junction bases with no gene match: 12. Germline V gene sequence: CDR1 SGHVS, CDR2 FQNEAQ. This CDR3 has 16 residues. CDR3 region: CASSLGTGGGLVEAFF. The CDR3 DNA sequence: TGTGCCAGCAGCTTAGGCACAGGGGGGGGGTTGGTCGAAGCTTTCTTT.

The chain is built from TRBV12-3 or TRBV12-4 and TRBJ2-1; D gene unclear. CDR3 length: 12 residues. Trimming removed 8 bases at V and 10 bases at J, with 15 bases between. CDR3 bases: TGTGCCAGCGGCTCTCACCCAGCGGAGCAGTTCTTC. Its protein product is CASGSHPAEQFF.

The CDR3 bases are TGTGCCAGCAGCACGGTCCTAGCGGGAGAAGCAGATACGCAGTATTTT. Translated, it gives CASSTVLAGEADTQYF. This chain uses TRBV5-4 with TRBJ2-3; TRBD2 agrees at 10 bases. CDR3 length: 16 residues. V dropped 4 bases and J dropped 4; count of bases not matched to a gene: 9. Germline CDR1 is SGHNT and CDR2 is YYREEE (reference sequence).

The chain combines TRBV29-1 with TRBJ2-1; D unresolved. CDR1 and CDR2 from the germline V gene are SQVTM and ANQGSEA. This CDR3 has 15 amino acids. Trimming pared 6 bases from V and 3 bases from J, leaving 18 bases between. CDR3 bases: TGCAGCGTCGCCCCGGGTTCCGCAGACTACAATGAGCAGTTCTTC. This translates into CSVAPGSADYNEQFF.

The chain is built from TRBV7-9 and TRBJ2-1, with 10 bases identical to TRBD2. Germline loops: CDR1 SEHNR, CDR2 FQNEAQ (reference sequence). V shed 4 bases, J shed 4 bases, and the junction held 7 bases outside the gene matches. CDR3 length: 16 amino acids. The CDR3 DNA sequence: TGTGCCAGCAGCTCAATCCTAGCGGGAGTATACAATGAGCAGTTCTTC. Translating it yields CASSSILAGVYNEQFF. Variable domain in full (rest from reference TRBV7-9 and TRBJ2-1): DTGVSQNPRHKITKRGQNVTFRCDPISEHNRLYWYRQTLGQGPEFLTYFQNEAQLEKSRLLSDRFSAERPKGSFSTLEIQRTEQGDSAMYLCASSSILAGVYNEQFFGPGTRLTVL.

This clone was seen more than once but under ten times. V and J are TRBV13 and TRBJ2-3, with a tentative D call TRBD2 (6 bases). V was cut by 0 bases and J by 2 bases, with 9 bases left in between. Germline V gene sequence: CDR1 PRHDT, CDR2 FYEKMQ (reference sequence). The CDR3 length is 15 residues. CDR3 in amino acids: CASSLGGGNTDTQYF. CDR3 nucleotides: TGTGCCAGCAGCTTAGGCGGGGGAAACACAGATACGCAGTATTTT.

The chain has TRBV19 and TRBJ2-7, with D maybe TRBD2 (5 bases). This CDR3 has 16 residues. The germline CDR1 and CDR2 sequences are LNHDA and SQIVND (reference sequence). V was clipped by 6 bases and J by 6 bases, with 24 bases between them. The CDR3 here is CASSLGVTKGSSEQYF. In DNA, the CDR3 is TGTGCCAGTAGCCTCGGGGTTACTAAGGGATCTAGCGAGCAGTACTTC.

This clone has just a few counts. This sequence joins TRBV27 and TRBJ1-1; 7 bases line up with TRBD1. Germline CDR1 and CDR2: MNHEY and SMNVEV (reference sequence). J was trimmed by 4 bases and V by 0 bases; bases with no gene match: 5. This CDR3 contains 15 residues. The CDR3 DNA is TGTGCCAGCAGTTTATCCCCGACAGGGCGCACTGAAGCTTTCTTT. As protein: CASSLSPTGRTEAFF.

The chain combines TRBV30 with TRBJ1-5; TRBD1 is a possible D gene (5 bases). The CDR3 has 14 residues. V gave up 4 bases and J gave up 0 bases, with 10 bases separating them. Germline V gene sequence: CDR1 GTSNPN, CDR2 SVGIG (reference sequence). CDR3 nucleotides: TGTGCCTGGACCCGACAGCGTAGCAATCAGCCCCAGCATTTT. Protein: CAWTRQRSNQPQHF.

CDR3 region: CASSVDGTGGEKLFF. The CDR3 region has the DNA TGTGCCAGCAGCGTGGACGGGACAGGGGGTGAAAAACTGTTTTTT. This chain uses TRBV7-9 with TRBJ1-4; TRBD1 aligns across 11 bases. V trimming: 5 bases; J trimming: 7 bases; junction bases outside the gene matches: 6. The CDR3 has 15 residues. The germline CDR1 and CDR2 sequences are SEHNR and FQNEAQ (reference sequence).

V and J are TRBV5-1 and TRBJ2-2; 12 bases agree with TRBD2. The V and J ends lost 1 base and 7 bases, in that order; junction bases with no gene match: 8. The CDR3 is made up of 17 amino acids. Germline V gene data show CDR1 as SGHRS and CDR2 as YFSETQ. The CDR3 protein is CASSLSLAGGPVGELFF. The CDR3, as DNA: TGCGCCAGCAGCTTGAGTCTAGCGGGAGGGCCTGTCGGGGAGCTGTTTTTT.

The rearrangement uses TRBV6-2 or TRBV6-3 and TRBJ2-1, with TRBD1 matching over 11 bases. Germline V gene lookup returns CDR1 MNHEY and CDR2 SVGEGT. The CDR3 spans 16 residues. Germline trimming cut 2 bases from V and 4 bases from J; bases unmatched to any gene: 4. CDR3 DNA sequence: TGTGCCAGCAGTTACACCGGGACAGGGGGGTACAATGAGCAGTTCTTC. It encodes CASSYTGTGGYNEQFF.

The chain employs TRBV4-1 and TRBJ1-1, with D unresolved. In germline, CDR1 is MGHRA, CDR2 YSYEKL. CDR3 length: 14 residues. Trimming removed 0 bases from V and 7 bases from J, with 12 bases in between. The CDR3 DNA reads as TGCGCCAGCAGCCAAGAGCGCCGCCGACTTGAAGCTTTCTTT. It yields the protein CASSQERRRLEAFF.

In the case of this clone: In the same sample, other DNA sequences code for this CDR3. The chain combines TRBV12-3 or TRBV12-4 with TRBJ2-5; 8 bases fit TRBD2. The CDR3 spans 13 residues. V was clipped by 4 bases and J by 5 bases; unmatched bases: 3. CDR3 nucleotides: TGTGCCAGCAGTTCTGGACTAGCTGAGACCCAGTACTTC. This gives the protein CASSSGLAETQYF.

The chain recombines TRBV10-1 with TRBJ2-5; D is possibly TRBD2 (6 bases). This CDR3 comprises 14 residues. Trimming stripped 5 bases from V and 3 bases from J, with 13 bases between. Germline CDR1 is WNHNN and CDR2 is SYGVQD (reference sequence). As DNA, the CDR3 is TGCGCCAGCAGTCTCCGCGGAGGGGAAGAGACCCAGTACTTC. It yields the protein CASSLRGGEETQYF.